This T cell receptor beta chain was captured by sequencing in a study of cytomegalovirus exposure and HLA in healthy donors. The PCR contained 60 Vbeta and 13 Jbeta primers. Assay: immunoSEQ multiplex PCR; the TCRdb copy retains only in-frame clones and omits some. Here the sample spans approximately 190,000 clones, approximately 79% being singletons. The V gene's germline CDR1 is ENHRY and CDR2 SYGVKD. There are 14 residues in the CDR3. The V gene end was trimmed by 6 bases and the J gene end by 5 bases; junction bases not matched to a gene: 4. This chain joins TRBV10-3 and TRBJ1-5; TRBD1 aligns across 10 bases. The origin of this receptor is a man aged 40-55 years in good health and CMV-seropositive. The sequenced sample consisted of PBMCs. The CDR3 sequence is CAIRDDRGHQPQHF. The CDR3 nucleotides are TGTGCCATCAGAGACGACAGGGGGCATCAGCCCCAGCATTTT.